These 30 T cell receptor beta chains came from one sample sequenced in a study of beta chain features in type 1 diabetes. The entirety of the isolated RNA underwent reverse transcription, so expressed TCRB transcripts were sequenced. TCRdb's table, derived via immunoSEQ multiplex PCR, lists solely in-frame clones and lacks some. The profile shows 500,000 to 800,000 clones, roughly 12% of them singletons. The study's findings and limits: In all four CD4+ subsets, TCRB CDR3 length was significantly, moderately reduced in type 1 diabetes.

These receptors lack a known antigen. What was sequenced was naive CD4+ T cells from blood. These receptors all come from a man aged 25 to 45 with type 1 diabetes.

This clone was picked up a small number of times. This sequence joins TRBV27 and TRBJ2-7; TRBD1 is a possible D gene (7 bases). The CDR3 length is 14 residues. Trimming removed 10 bases from V and 0 bases from J, with 16 bases in between. Germline V gene sequence: CDR1 MNHEY, CDR2 SMNVEV (reference sequence). The CDR3 region is CATRGRGYSYEQYF. Here the CDR3 DNA reads TGTGCCACAAGGGGGCGGGGCTACTCCTACGAGCAGTACTTC.

The chain couples TRBV7-9 to TRBJ1-5; the D is unclear. Per germline, CDR1 SEHNR and CDR2 FQNEAQ (reference sequence). The CDR3 covers 13 residues. V was trimmed by 0 bases and J by 5 bases, leaving 5 bases between them. The CDR3 protein is CASSLAQDQPQHF. The CDR3 nucleotides are TGTGCCAGCAGCTTAGCGCAAGATCAGCCCCAGCATTTT.

This chain uses TRBV6-5 with TRBJ1-6; D ambiguous. This CDR3 is 14 amino acids long. Per germline, CDR1 MNHEY and CDR2 SVGAGI. V gave up 7 bases and J gave up 8 bases, with 15 bases separating them. The DNA of the CDR3 is TGTGCCAGCACTCCCCGAGGGAGGGATTCACCCCTCCACTTT. The encoded protein is CASTPRGRDSPLHF.

In regard to this clone: The same CDR3 also results from other DNA sequences found in this sample. This chain connects TRBV29-1 to TRBJ1-2; D remains unclear. CDR1 is SQVTM and CDR2 is ANQGSEA in the germline V gene. The CDR3 is 11 residues long. V was trimmed by 6 bases and J by 1 base, leaving 6 bases between them. This CDR3 is CSVESNYGYTF. The CDR3 bases are TGCAGCGTCGAAAGTAACTATGGCTACACCTTC.

This clone was counted a few times. This chain links TRBV7-9 with TRBJ2-7, with TRBD1 matching 8 bases. This CDR3 is built from 16 residues. In germline, CDR1 is SEHNR, CDR2 FQNEAQ (reference sequence). The V and J ends lost 2 bases and 2 bases, in that order; junction bases with no gene match: 8. CDR3 in amino acids: CASSLRVDRGPYEQYF. CDR3 sequence (DNA): TGTGCCAGCAGCTTAAGGGTCGACAGGGGCCCCTACGAGCAGTACTTC. Using reference TRBV7-9 and TRBJ2-7 for the parts outside the CDR3, the full variable domain is DTGVSQNPRHKITKRGQNVTFRCDPISEHNRLYWYRQTLGQGPEFLTYFQNEAQLEKSRLLSDRFSAERPKGSFSTLEIQRTEQGDSAMYLCASSLRVDRGPYEQYFGPGTRLTVT.

The genes are TRBV19 and TRBJ1-4; D ambiguous. CDR1 is LNHDA, CDR2 SQIVND, per germline (reference sequence). Trimming took 3 bases from V and 8 from J, leaving 19 bases between them. The CDR3 extends over 16 amino acids. The CDR3 loop is CASSILSLQKYEKLFF. The CDR3 nucleotides read TGTGCCAGTAGTATTCTTTCGTTACAGAAGTACGAAAAACTGTTTTTT.

This clone has more than one count but fewer than ten. The chain couples TRBV10-3 to TRBJ1-1; D is unresolved. Germline values: CDR1 ENHRY, CDR2 SYGVKD. Trimming shortened V by 6 bases and J by 1 base, and 12 bases separated the two germline ends. This CDR3 region has 14 residues. The CDR3 reads CAISETIENTEAFF. The CDR3 DNA follows: TGTGCCATCAGCGAAACAATAGAGAACACTGAAGCTTTCTTT.

This clone came up a few times. The CDR3 region has the DNA TGTGCCACACGCACACTCGTTAGTAGCATCTACGAGCAGTACTTC. It specifies CATRTLVSSIYEQYF. The V gene is TRBV10-3, the J gene TRBJ2-7, with D unresolved. The CDR3 is 15 residues long. Looked up from germline, CDR1 is ENHRY and CDR2 is SYGVKD. Trimming cost V 10 bases and J 3 bases, with 22 bases left between them.

The V and J genes are TRBV6-4 and TRBJ1-1; possibly TRBD1 for D (5 bases). CDR1 MRHNA and CDR2 SNTAGT come from the germline V gene. The CDR3 is 14 amino acids. V was trimmed by 7 bases and J by 1 base, leaving 13 bases between them. CDR3 DNA sequence: TGTGCCAGCAAGCCCGGGGGATCGAACACTGAAGCTTTCTTT. Its protein is CASKPGGSNTEAFF.

This clone was seen a handful of times. The V call is TRBV29-1, the J call TRBJ1-5; 7 nucleotides agree with TRBD1. The V gene end was trimmed by 6 bases and the J gene end by 7 bases; junction bases not matched to a gene: 9. The CDR3 is 13 amino acids. Germline V gene data show CDR1 as SQVTM and CDR2 as ANQGSEA. The DNA for the CDR3 is TGCAGCGTAGGGACAGTGGAGAGACAGCCCCAGCATTTT. Protein product: CSVGTVERQPQHF.

This clone has only a few counts. This chain connects TRBV12-5 to TRBJ2-2, with D unclear. CDR1 LGHNT and CDR2 FRNRAP come from the germline V gene. Trimming left V 1 base short and J 0 bases short, with 6 bases between. The CDR3 covers 15 residues. CDR3 in amino acids: CASGLDSANTGELFF. CDR3 nucleotide sequence: TGTGCTAGTGGTTTGGACTCCGCGAACACCGGGGAGCTGTTTTTT. Filled out from reference TRBV12-5 and TRBJ2-2, the complete variable domain reads DARVTQTPRHKVTEMGQEVTMRCQPILGHNTVFWYRQTMMQGLELLAYFRNRAPLDDSGMPKDRFSAEMPDATLATLKIQPSEPRDSAVYFCASGLDSANTGELFFGEGSRLTVL.

This clone was seen a handful of times. This chain uses TRBV5-1 with TRBJ2-5; no clear D. The CDR3 runs 15 residues. The germline V gene has CDR1 SGHRS and CDR2 YFSETQ. V lost 2 bases and J lost 2, with 13 bases in between. CDR3 nucleotides: TGCGCCAGCAGCTTCACCATGGACGGGCAAGAGACCCAGTACTTC. Protein sequence: CASSFTMDGQETQYF.

This clone has just a few counts. This chain connects TRBV5-6 to TRBJ1-5; D perhaps matches TRBD1 (5 bases). The germline V and J ends were trimmed by 2 bases and 5 bases, with 20 bases remaining between them. The CDR3 length is 17 residues. From germline, CDR1 is SGHDT and CDR2 YYEEEE. The CDR3 region is CASSFNRRDPGHQPQHF. CDR3 sequence (DNA): TGTGCCAGCAGCTTCAACCGTAGGGACCCAGGGCATCAGCCCCAGCATTTT.

This clone was picked up a small number of times. The J gene is TRBJ2-3, the V gene TRBV7-9; the match to TRBD1 covers 10 bases. Germline lookup yields CDR1 SEHNR and CDR2 FQNEAQ (reference sequence). The length of the CDR3 is 14 residues. The trim removed 11 bases at V and 3 bases at J, leaving 8 bases unmatched. DNA for the CDR3: TGTGCCGGGGCCTGGACAGGGGGGACAGATACGCAGTATTTT. Protein product: CAGAWTGGTDTQYF.

This clone turned up a few times. This chain connects TRBV7-2 to TRBJ2-5, with TRBD1 matching over 10 bases. Germline V gives CDR1 SGHTA, CDR2 FQGNSA. J lost 2 bases, V lost 5 bases, and 5 bases had no gene match. The CDR3 is made up of 15 amino acids. CDR3 in amino acids: CASSPGTGDQETQYF. In nucleotides, the CDR3 is TGTGCCAGCAGCCCCGGGACAGGGGATCAAGAGACCCAGTACTTC.

In regard to this clone: This sample also contains other DNA sequences that code for the same CDR3. The chain recombines TRBV15 with TRBJ1-5, with D uncertain. The CDR3 sequence is 13 residues long. Per the germline V gene, CDR1 is LNHNV and CDR2 is YYDKDF (reference sequence). V gave up 1 base and J gave up 4 bases, with 5 bases separating them. The CDR3 nucleotides read TGTGCCACCAGCAGAGTAGGTAATCAGCCCCAGCATTTT. Translated: CATSRVGNQPQHF.

The chain joins TRBV9 to TRBJ2-3; D tentatively reads TRBD1 or TRBD2 (5 bases each). The germline V gene has CDR1 SGDLS and CDR2 YYNGEE. V lost 1 base to trimming and J lost 0 bases, with 12 bases between them. CDR3 length: 16 amino acids. CDR3 residues: CASSVSGRDSTDTQYF. CDR3 DNA sequence: TGTGCCAGCAGCGTAAGCGGCAGGGACAGCACAGATACGCAGTATTTT.

Worth noting for this clone: The sample carries other DNA sequences with the same CDR3. The chain combines TRBV7-9 with TRBJ1-2; D not resolved. CDR3 size: 11 residues. Germline CDR1 is SEHNR and CDR2 is FQNEAQ (reference sequence). V dropped 6 bases and J dropped 6 bases, with 8 bases sitting between them. Here the CDR3 DNA reads TGTGCCAGCAGTCGGACGGATGGCTACACCTTC. The encoded protein is CASSRTDGYTF.

This clone was found a few times. V and J are TRBV6-6 and TRBJ1-6, with D unclear. Germline CDR1 is MNHNY and CDR2 is SVGAGI (reference sequence). The germline V and J ends were trimmed by 5 bases and 10 bases, with 9 bases remaining between them. This CDR3 spans 12 amino acids. The CDR3 sequence is CASSLLGSPLHF. The CDR3 region has the DNA TGTGCCAGCAGTCTTCTTGGGTCACCCCTCCACTTT.

This clone was observed a handful of times. This same CDR3 is encoded by further DNA sequences in the sample. This CDR3 reads CASSLVDTEAFF. The DNA of the CDR3 is TGTGCCAGCAGCTTAGTTGACACTGAAGCTTTCTTT. The chain recombines TRBV7-9 with TRBJ1-1, with D hard to call. The CDR3 totals 12 residues. V lost 1 base and J 3 bases, leaving 3 bases between the germline ends. Germline V gene data show CDR1 as SEHNR and CDR2 as FQNEAQ (reference sequence).

This clone was seen only a few times. The chain is built from TRBV29-1 and TRBJ1-1; D gene uncertain. V shed 4 bases and J shed 4 bases, with 13 bases lying between them. Germline loops: CDR1 SQVTM, CDR2 ANQGSEA. The CDR3 contains 13 residues. Here the CDR3 reads CSVASPFPTEAFF. The CDR3 nucleotides are TGCAGCGTTGCCTCCCCCTTCCCCACTGAAGCTTTCTTT.

This chain links TRBV7-2 with TRBJ2-3; 9 bases line up with TRBD2. With 4 bases clipped from V and 6 bases from J, the junction kept 11 bases outside the gene matches. The CDR3 has 16 residues. The V gene's germline CDR1 is SGHTA and CDR2 FQGNSA. DNA of the CDR3: TGTGCCAGCAGCTCGACCCCGCTAGCGGGGCGGGATACGCAGTATTTT. The encoded protein is CASSSTPLAGRDTQYF. Based on the CDR3 plus reference TRBV7-2 and TRBJ2-3, the full variable domain is GAGVSQSPSNKVTEKGKDVELRCDPISGHTALYWYRQSLGQGLEFLIYFQGNSAPDKSGLPSDRFSAERTGGSVSTLTIQRTQQEDSAVYLCASSSTPLAGRDTQYFGPGTRLTVL.

This clone was counted a few times. The genes are TRBV11-2 and TRBJ1-2, with 8 bases aligning to TRBD1. Germline V gene data show CDR1 as SGHAT and CDR2 as FQNNGV. There are 16 residues in the CDR3. V trimming: 3 bases; J trimming: 0 bases; junction bases outside the gene matches: 6. CDR3 region: CASSFSGTGANYGYTF. The CDR3 DNA sequence: TGTGCCAGCAGCTTTTCTGGGACAGGAGCTAACTATGGCTACACCTTC.

The chain recombines TRBV11-2 with TRBJ2-5; weak D call: TRBD2 (6 bases). Between the trimmed V and J ends, which lost 7 bases and 5 bases, there was a span of 14 bases. The CDR3 runs 13 residues. The V gene's germline CDR1 is SGHAT and CDR2 FQNNGV. This CDR3 reads CASTPTSMETQYF. The CDR3 DNA sequence: TGTGCCAGCACCCCAACTAGCATGGAGACCCAGTACTTC. The whole variable domain, filled in from reference TRBV11-2 and TRBJ2-5, reads EAGVAQSPRYKIIEKRQSVAFWCNPISGHATLYWYQQILGQGPKLLIQFQNNGVVDDSQLPKDRFSAERLKGVDSTLKIQPAKLEDSAVYLCASTPTSMETQYFGPGTRLLVL.

The V call is TRBV11-2, the J call TRBJ2-3; D possibly uses TRBD1 or TRBD2 (5 bases each). The germline V gene encodes CDR1 SGHAT and CDR2 FQNNGV. This CDR3 comprises 12 residues. The ends were cut back, 5 bases at V and 14 bases at J, with 17 bases in the middle. For the CDR3, the DNA is TGTGCCAGCAGCCCGGGGCGGCGTCCAGGGTATTTT. Amino acid sequence: CASSPGRRPGYF.

CDR3 coding DNA: TGTGCCAGCAGCTCGATCCCCGGGGAGCTGTTTTTT. Encoded protein: CASSSIPGELFF. The chain is built from TRBV7-2 and TRBJ2-2; D gene uncertain. CDR1 is SGHTA, CDR2 FQGNSA, per germline. There are 12 residues in the CDR3. Deletions cut 4 bases from V and 6 bases from J, with 6 bases between.

This clone was detected a few times. The chain recombines TRBV9 with TRBJ2-3; D not resolved. Looked up from germline, CDR1 is SGDLS and CDR2 is YYNGEE. The CDR3 is made up of 14 amino acids. Deletions cut 0 bases from V and 2 bases from J, with 7 bases between. The CDR3 DNA is TGTGCCAGCAGCGTAGCCCTGGCCACAGATACGCAGTATTTT. Amino acids: CASSVALATDTQYF.

This clone occurred a few times. The CDR3 region has the DNA TGTGCCAGCAGCCTTTATAAGGCGAACACTGAAGCTTTCTTT. Protein product: CASSLYKANTEAFF. J is TRBJ1-1 and V is TRBV11-2; no clear D. The CDR3 runs 14 residues. Germline CDR1 is SGHAT and CDR2 is FQNNGV. Deletions cut 5 bases from V and 1 base from J, with 11 bases between.

The V call is TRBV5-4, the J call TRBJ2-2; 9 positions agree with TRBD1. This CDR3 is built from 15 residues. Trimming cost V 1 base and J 7 bases; bases outside gene matches: 5. CDR1 is SGHNT, CDR2 YYREEE, per germline (reference sequence). CDR3 DNA sequence: TGTGCCAGCAGCTTGATACAGGGGGCCATCGGGGAGCTGTTTTTT. This gives the protein CASSLIQGAIGELFF.

V and J are TRBV27 and TRBJ2-2; 9 nucleotides match TRBD2. CDR3 length equals 15 residues. Germline assignment: CDR1 MNHEY and CDR2 SMNVEV (reference sequence). Unmatched junction bases numbered 5, after V lost 2 bases and J lost 7 bases. The CDR3 sequence is CASSLRAGGGGELFF. The CDR3 DNA sequence: TGTGCCAGCAGTTTAAGAGCGGGGGGCGGCGGGGAGCTGTTTTTT.